These T cell receptor beta chains were read from a single sample in a study of T-cell memory formation after mild COVID-19. Each CDR3 protein gets one entry after TCRdb re-called the 5' RACE reads with MiXCR. In the table there are just over 150,000 distinct CDR3 sequences, 25% to 40% of which are singletons. Sequencing input: PBMCs or a T cell subset sorted from them (not recorded which). Source of these receptors: an adult woman who had mild COVID-19 (a few samples of this study predate the infection). Cell type and time point are not known. The CDR3 runs from the conserved cysteine through the conserved F or W. The D gene is left open where the match is weak. Part of the rows lack a size; the others show once, few, many or a class for expanded clones.

V gene	J gene	clone size	D gene	CDR3 protein	CDR3 DNA
TRBV20-1	TRBJ2-7	once	NA	CSAREGVVGYYEQYF	TGCAGTGCTAGAGAAGGTGTGGTCGGATACTACGAGCAGTACTTC
TRBV7-2	TRBJ2-3	few	TRBD2	CASSLSASGMSTDTQYF	TGTGCCAGCAGCTTATCAGCTAGCGGGATGAGCACAGATACGCAGTATTTT
TRBV4-3	TRBJ2-1	NA	NA	CASSQELGGYEQFF	TGCGCCAGCAGCCAAGAACTCGGTGGCTATGAGCAGTTCTTC
TRBV5-1	TRBJ1-2	NA	TRBD1	CASSTGQVYGYTF	TGCGCCAGCAGCACTGGACAGGTCTATGGCTACACCTTC
TRBV20-1	TRBJ2-5	few	NA	CSARDMQGTRETQYF	TGCAGTGCTAGAGATATGCAGGGAACTCGGGAGACCCAGTACTTC
TRBV5-1	TRBJ2-1	NA	TRBD1	CASSKQGQGYNEQFF	TGCGCCAGCAGCAAACAGGGGCAGGGATACAATGAGCAGTTCTTC
TRBV19	TRBJ1-1	NA	NA	CASSIQGLDTEAFF	TGTGCCAGTAGTATCCAGGGGCTGGACACTGAAGCTTTCTTT
TRBV11-2	TRBJ1-1	few	NA	CASSAFTGNTEAFF	TGTGCCAGCAGCGCCTTCACAGGGAACACTGAAGCTTTCTTT
TRBV9	TRBJ2-1	NA	TRBD2	CASSSHRGGQFF	TGTGCCAGCAGCTCACACCGGGGGGGTCAGTTCTTC
TRBV7-9	TRBJ1-1	NA	NA	CAGRTATDTEAFF	TGTGCCGGACGTACGGCTACGGACACTGAAGCTTTCTTT
TRBV6-2/TRBV6-3	TRBJ1-1	NA	TRBD1	CASRDRETEAFF	TGTGCCAGCCGGGACAGGGAGACTGAAGCTTTCTTT
TRBV11-2	TRBJ2-7	few	NA	CASSLGFSSYEQYF	TGTGCCAGCAGCTTAGGGTTTAGCTCCTACGAGCAGTACTTC
TRBV10-3	TRBJ2-1	once	NA	CAISATGLTENEQFF	TGTGCCATCAGTGCCACGGGGTTGACAGAGAATGAGCAGTTCTTC
TRBV20-1	TRBJ2-2	NA	TRBD1	CSARDQGDGELFF	TGCAGTGCTAGAGATCAGGGGGACGGGGAGCTGTTTTTT
TRBV2	TRBJ2-7	NA	TRBD2	CASSERLAEAYEQYF	TGTGCCAGCAGTGAGCGGCTAGCGGAAGCCTACGAGCAGTACTTC
TRBV6-5	TRBJ2-1	NA	NA	CASSNPAVFPQSNEQFF	TGTGCCAGCAGTAATCCGGCGGTCTTTCCCCAAAGCAATGAGCAGTTCTTC
TRBV27	TRBJ2-1	NA	NA	CASTLGPTYNEQFF	TGTGCCAGCACCCTGGGACCCACCTACAATGAGCAGTTCTTC
TRBV29-1	TRBJ1-2	many	NA	CSVARDTQNYGYTF	TGCAGCGTTGCCCGGGACACACAAAACTATGGCTACACCTTC
TRBV7-2	TRBJ1-6	NA	NA	CASSLRGHLLGGSPLHF	TGTGCCAGCAGCTTAAGGGGACACCTATTAGGGGGTTCACCCCTCCACTTT
TRBV29-1	TRBJ2-7	few	TRBD1	CSVEKRGQSSYEQYF	TGCAGCGTTGAAAAAAGGGGACAGAGCTCCTACGAGCAGTACTTC
TRBV15	TRBJ2-1	many	TRBD2	CATSSSSGRPQFF	TGTGCCACCAGCAGTTCTAGCGGGAGACCCCAGTTCTTC
TRBV18	TRBJ2-1	many	NA	CASSTRDNIHNEQFF	TGTGCCAGCTCAACACGGGACAATATTCACAATGAGCAGTTCTTC
TRBV29-1	TRBJ2-3	NA	NA	CSVAGPSTDTQYF	TGCAGCGTGGCGGGACCCAGCACAGATACGCAGTATTTT
TRBV7-3	TRBJ1-2	NA	NA	CASGRSGYGYTF	TGTGCCAGCGGCAGGTCGGGCTATGGCTACACCTTC
TRBV12-3/TRBV12-4	TRBJ2-1	NA	TRBD2	CASRPGLAGYEQFF	TGTGCCAGCAGGCCGGGACTAGCGGGGTATGAGCAGTTCTTC
TRBV28	TRBJ1-3	NA	NA	CASSLDSLSGNTIYF	TGTGCCAGCAGTCTAGACAGTCTCTCTGGAAACACCATATATTTT
TRBV7-9	TRBJ2-3	NA	TRBD1	CASSYKRDRGQADTQYF	TGTGCCAGCAGCTATAAGAGGGACAGGGGGCAAGCAGATACGCAGTATTTT
TRBV4-1	TRBJ2-7	few	NA	CASRGGRSEQYF	TGCGCCAGCAGGGGGGGACGAAGCGAGCAGTACTTC
TRBV6-6	TRBJ2-2	NA	TRBD2	CASSYREASGDGELFF	TGTGCCAGCAGTTACAGAGAGGCTAGCGGAGATGGGGAGCTGTTTTTT
TRBV5-1	TRBJ2-7	many	NA	CASSLGGGYEQYF	TGCGCCAGCAGCTTAGGTGGGGGGTACGAGCAGTACTTC
TRBV11-2	TRBJ2-1	few	NA	CASSLSQGQFF	TGTGCCAGCAGCTTGTCTCAGGGGCAGTTCTTC
TRBV6-6	TRBJ1-2	few	NA	CASRDNNYGYTF	TGTGCCAGCCGAGACAATAACTATGGCTACACCTTC
TRBV29-1	TRBJ2-5	few	TRBD1	CSVRDRGKKETQYF	TGCAGCGTTCGGGACAGGGGGAAGAAAGAGACCCAGTACTTC
TRBV13	TRBJ2-5	once	TRBD2	CASSPGTSGSGTQYF	TGTGCCAGCAGCCCAGGGACTAGCGGGAGCGGGACCCAGTACTTC
TRBV7-9	TRBJ1-1	few	NA	CASSPRQDTEAFF	TGTGCCAGCAGCCCGAGGCAGGACACTGAAGCTTTCTTT
TRBV7-2	TRBJ2-7	NA	TRBD1	CASSQDRVGYEQYF	TGTGCCAGCAGCCAGGACAGGGTAGGCTACGAGCAGTACTTC
TRBV7-9	TRBJ1-2	few	NA	CASSFGGADYGYTF	TGTGCCAGCAGCTTTGGGGGGGCCGACTATGGCTACACCTTC
TRBV29-1	TRBJ2-3	NA	TRBD1	CSVEGTGKGTQYF	TGCAGCGTTGAAGGGACAGGGAAGGGTACGCAGTATTTT
TRBV25-1	TRBJ1-1	NA	TRBD1	CASSVPGQEGSTEAFF	TGTGCCAGCAGTGTACCGGGACAGGAAGGAAGCACTGAAGCTTTCTTT
TRBV7-2	TRBJ2-3	NA	NA	CASRGTLGLQRTQYF	TGTGCCAGCAGGGGGACTCTCGGGCTCCAGCGTACGCAGTATTTT
TRBV20-1	TRBJ1-1	NA	TRBD1	CSASRDRLAFF	TGCAGTGCTTCCCGGGACAGGCTGGCTTTCTTT
TRBV6-2/TRBV6-3	TRBJ2-6	NA	TRBD2	CASSYGSGRAFGANVLTF	TGTGCCAGCAGTTACGGTAGCGGGAGGGCATTTGGGGCCAACGTCCTGACTTTC
TRBV3-1	TRBJ1-6	few	TRBD1	CASSTWTGDNSPLHF	TGTGCCAGCAGCACCTGGACAGGTGATAATTCACCCCTCCACTTT
TRBV30	TRBJ2-3	few	TRBD1	CAAPGQTDTQYF	TGTGCCGCCCCGGGACAGACTGATACGCAGTATTTT
TRBV4-1	TRBJ1-1	few	NA	CASSQEVARGTEAFF	TGCGCCAGCAGCCAAGAAGTGGCGAGGGGGACTGAAGCTTTCTTT